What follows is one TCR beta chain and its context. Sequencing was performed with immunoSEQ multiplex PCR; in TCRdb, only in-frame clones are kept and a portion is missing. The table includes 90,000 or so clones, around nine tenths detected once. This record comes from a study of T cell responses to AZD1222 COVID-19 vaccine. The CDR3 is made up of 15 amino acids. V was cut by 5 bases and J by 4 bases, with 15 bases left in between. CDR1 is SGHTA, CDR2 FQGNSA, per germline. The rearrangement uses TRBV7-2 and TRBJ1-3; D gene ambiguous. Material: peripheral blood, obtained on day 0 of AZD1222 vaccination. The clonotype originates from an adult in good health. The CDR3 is CASSPQTISGNTIYF. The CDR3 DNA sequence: TGTGCCAGCAGCCCCCAGACCATCTCGGGAAACACCATATATTTT. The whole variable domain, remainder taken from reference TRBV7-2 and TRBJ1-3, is GAGVSQSPSNKVTEKGKDVELRCDPISGHTALYWYRQSLGQGLEFLIYFQGNSAPDKSGLPSDRFSAERTGGSVSTLTIQRTQQEDSAVYLCASSPQTISGNTIYFGEGSWLTVV.